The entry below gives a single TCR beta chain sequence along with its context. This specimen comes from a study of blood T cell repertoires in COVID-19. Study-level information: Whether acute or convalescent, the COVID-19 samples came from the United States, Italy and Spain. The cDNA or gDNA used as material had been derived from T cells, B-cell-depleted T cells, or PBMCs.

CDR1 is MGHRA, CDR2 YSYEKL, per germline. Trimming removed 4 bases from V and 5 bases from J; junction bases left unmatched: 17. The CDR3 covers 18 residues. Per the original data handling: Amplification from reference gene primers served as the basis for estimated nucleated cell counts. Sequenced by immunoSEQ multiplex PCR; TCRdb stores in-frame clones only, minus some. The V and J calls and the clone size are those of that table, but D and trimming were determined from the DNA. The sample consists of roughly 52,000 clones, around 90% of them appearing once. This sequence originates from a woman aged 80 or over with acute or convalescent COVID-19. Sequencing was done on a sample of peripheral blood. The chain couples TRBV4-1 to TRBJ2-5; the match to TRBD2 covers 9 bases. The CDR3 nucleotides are TGCGCCAGCAGCCCAAGGGGATTAGCGGGGGCCCCGGTGGAGACCCAGTACTTC. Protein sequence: CASSPRGLAGAPVETQYF.